The rows below give T cell receptor beta chains drawn from one sample of a study of blood T cell repertoires in COVID-19. The data were produced by immunoSEQ multiplex PCR, yet TCRdb's version contains in-frame clones alone and is incomplete. The sample lists approximately 49,000 clones; about 81% were seen once. Material for sequencing was peripheral blood. Receptors originate from a man aged 45-65 years with acute or convalescent COVID-19. The CDR3 runs from the conserved cysteine through the conserved F or W. D genes are given only for firm matches. Not all rows give a size; the values are once, few, many and, for expanded clones, a class.

CDR3 length: 14
V gene: TRBV2
clone size: NA
D gene: NA
J gene: TRBJ1-1
CDR3 protein: CASSIEAVDTEAFF
CDR3 DNA: TGTGCCAGCAGTATAGAGGCGGTGGACACTGAAGCTTTCTTT

CDR3 length: 14
V gene: TRBV5-6
clone size: NA
D gene: TRBD1
J gene: TRBJ1-5
CDR3 protein: CASSFGQGDGPQHF
CDR3 DNA: TGTGCCAGCAGCTTCGGACAGGGCGATGGGCCCCAGCATTTT

CDR3 length: 16
V gene: TRBV30
clone size: once
D gene: TRBD1
J gene: TRBJ2-7
CDR3 protein: CAWSVPSRDRGPEQYF
CDR3 DNA: TGTGCCTGGAGTGTACCCTCCCGGGACAGGGGGCCCGAGCAGTACTTC

CDR3 length: 16
V gene: TRBV19
clone size: NA
D gene: NA
J gene: TRBJ2-1
CDR3 protein: CASSIDGLTNYNEQFF
CDR3 DNA: TGTGCCAGTAGTATAGATGGGCTGACGAACTACAATGAGCAGTTCTTC

CDR3 length: 15
V gene: TRBV9
clone size: NA
D gene: TRBD2
J gene: TRBJ2-2
CDR3 protein: CASSYGGGNTGELFF
CDR3 DNA: TGTGCCAGCAGCTACGGCGGGGGAAACACCGGGGAGCTGTTTTTT

CDR3 length: 12
V gene: TRBV6-6
clone size: NA
D gene: TRBD1
J gene: TRBJ2-7
CDR3 protein: CASSLQGPEQYF
CDR3 DNA: TGTGCCAGCAGTTTACAGGGGCCCGAGCAGTACTTC

CDR3 length: 19
V gene: TRBV7-9
clone size: NA
D gene: NA
J gene: TRBJ1-3
CDR3 protein: CASSADRGLGRSSGNTIYF
CDR3 DNA: TGTGCCAGCAGCGCAGATAGGGGCCTAGGGCGAAGCTCTGGAAACACCATATATTTT

CDR3 length: 16
V gene: TRBV25-1
clone size: NA
D gene: TRBD1
J gene: TRBJ2-5
CDR3 protein: CASSDPSQGEGETQYF
CDR3 DNA: TGTGCCAGCAGTGACCCAAGCCAGGGGGAAGGAGAGACCCAGTACTTC

CDR3 length: 16
V gene: TRBV6-6
clone size: NA
D gene: NA
J gene: TRBJ2-6
CDR3 protein: CASSRGRDSGANVLTF
CDR3 DNA: TGTGCCAGCAGCCGTGGACGGGACTCTGGGGCCAACGTCCTGACTTTC

CDR3 length: 12
V gene: TRBV12-3/TRBV12-4
clone size: NA
D gene: NA
J gene: TRBJ2-3
CDR3 protein: CASSLIANTQYF
CDR3 DNA: TGTGCCAGCAGTTTGATCGCTAATACGCAGTATTTT

CDR3 length: 14
V gene: TRBV30
clone size: NA
D gene: TRBD1
J gene: TRBJ1-5
CDR3 protein: CAWSGTGSEQPQHF
CDR3 DNA: TGTGCCTGGAGTGGGACAGGGAGCGAGCAGCCCCAGCATTTT

CDR3 length: 15
V gene: TRBV7-9
clone size: NA
D gene: TRBD1
J gene: TRBJ2-3
CDR3 protein: CASSFRTGGTDTQYF
CDR3 DNA: TGTGCCAGCAGCTTCCGGACAGGGGGGACAGATACGCAGTATTTT

CDR3 length: 16
V gene: TRBV5-1
clone size: NA
D gene: TRBD2
J gene: TRBJ2-3
CDR3 protein: CASSLTTSGSSDTQYF
CDR3 DNA: TGCGCCAGCAGCTTGACGACTAGCGGGAGTTCGGATACGCAGTATTTT

CDR3 length: 15
V gene: TRBV5-1
clone size: NA
D gene: NA
J gene: TRBJ1-4
CDR3 protein: CASSLYRRTNEKLFF
CDR3 DNA: TGCGCCAGCAGCTTGTATCGGAGGACTAATGAAAAACTGTTTTTT

CDR3 length: 16
V gene: TRBV4-1
clone size: NA
D gene: TRBD1
J gene: TRBJ2-3
CDR3 protein: CASSQDRGGRTDTQYF
CDR3 DNA: TGCGCCAGCAGCCAAGATCGAGGGGGCCGGACAGATACGCAGTATTTT

CDR3 length: 15
V gene: TRBV5-4
clone size: NA
D gene: TRBD1
J gene: TRBJ2-3
CDR3 protein: CASSPRDRAPDTQYF
CDR3 DNA: TGTGCCAGCAGCCCCCGGGACAGGGCCCCAGATACGCAGTATTTT

CDR3 length: 14
V gene: TRBV4-1
clone size: NA
D gene: TRBD2
J gene: TRBJ2-5
CDR3 protein: CASSQVGGEETQYF
CDR3 DNA: TGCGCCAGCAGCCAAGTGGGGGGGGAAGAGACCCAGTACTTC

CDR3 length: 16
V gene: TRBV7-2
clone size: once
D gene: NA
J gene: TRBJ2-1
CDR3 protein: CASSLISISGDNEQFF
CDR3 DNA: TGTGCCAGCAGCTTAATAAGTATATCAGGGGACAATGAGCAGTTCTTC

CDR3 length: 15
V gene: TRBV5-4
clone size: NA
D gene: NA
J gene: TRBJ1-6
CDR3 protein: CASSLVDRRNSPLHF
CDR3 DNA: TGTGCCAGCAGCTTGGTAGACAGGAGGAATTCACCCCTCCACTTT